Listed here are 32 T cell receptor beta chains from one sample, sequenced in a study of cytomegalovirus exposure and HLA in healthy donors. PCR involved 60 Vbeta and 13 Jbeta primers. Method: immunoSEQ multiplex PCR; TCRdb's copy keeps in-frame clones and lacks some. The table has some 140,000 clones, roughly three quarters seen once. The specimen was PBMCs. These receptors came from a female donor in good health and CMV-seronegative.

The V call is TRBV27, the J call TRBJ1-1; a possible D gene is TRBD1 (6 bases). Trimming took 0 bases from V and 3 from J, leaving 8 bases between them. The germline gives CDR1 MNHEY, CDR2 SMNVEV (reference sequence). This CDR3 spans 14 amino acids. The chain's CDR3 is CASSLSHRDTEAFF. CDR3 nucleotides: TGTGCCAGCAGTTTATCCCACAGGGACACTGAAGCTTTCTTT.

V is TRBV6-4 and J is TRBJ2-7; no clear D. Germline loops: CDR1 MRHNA, CDR2 SNTAGT. This CDR3 has 12 amino acids. V lost 6 bases and J 7 bases, leaving 13 bases between the germline ends. The DNA for the CDR3 is TGTGCCAGCAGCCGGCCTCAGAGGGAGCAGTACTTC. Its translation is CASSRPQREQYF.

V and J are TRBV5-1 and TRBJ2-1; 8 nucleotides agree with TRBD2. From germline, CDR1 is SGHRS and CDR2 YFSETQ. After removal of 4 bases from V and 9 bases from J, the junction contained 12 bases not matched to a gene. The CDR3 spans 15 residues. The CDR3 spells CASSPFTGGAGEQFF. The CDR3, as DNA: TGCGCCAGCAGCCCGTTCACGGGGGGGGCGGGTGAGCAGTTCTTC.

This sequence joins TRBV7-2 and TRBJ2-1; 9 bases map to TRBD2. V trimming: 2 bases; J trimming: 7 bases; junction bases outside the gene matches: 6. CDR3 length: 15 residues. The V gene's germline CDR1 is SGHTA and CDR2 FQGNSA. This CDR3 is CASSLRGGGGNEQFF. The CDR3 DNA reads TGTGCCAGCAGCTTACGGGGCGGGGGGGGGAATGAGCAGTTCTTC.

This chain uses TRBV7-2 with TRBJ1-1; TRBD1 is a possible D gene (6 bases). The CDR3 loop spans 15 amino acids. CDR1 and CDR2 (germline): SGHTA, FQGNSA. V shed 5 bases and J shed 2 bases, with 15 bases lying between them. This chain's CDR3 is CASSEGPGGNTEAFF. For the CDR3, the DNA is TGTGCCAGCAGCGAAGGGCCGGGGGGCAACACTGAAGCTTTCTTT. Based on the CDR3 plus reference TRBV7-2 and TRBJ1-1, the full variable domain is GAGVSQSPSNKVTEKGKDVELRCDPISGHTALYWYRQSLGQGLEFLIYFQGNSAPDKSGLPSDRFSAERTGGSVSTLTIQRTQQEDSAVYLCASSEGPGGNTEAFFGQGTRLTVV.

This chain's CDR3 is CASSGDLAYEQYF. CDR3 bases: TGTGCCAGCAGCGGCGACCTAGCCTACGAGCAGTACTTC. This chain uses TRBV2 with TRBJ2-7, with no clear D. V lost 6 bases and J lost 2, with 11 bases in between. The CDR3 is 13 residues long. CDR1 and CDR2 (germline): SNHLY, FYNNEI.

This chain links TRBV7-2 with TRBJ1-6; a weak D match, TRBD1 (5 bases). Germline V lookup: CDR1 SGHTA, CDR2 FQGNSA. The V gene lost 5 bases and the J gene lost 0 bases, with 14 bases spanning the gap. CDR3 length: 17 amino acids. CDR3 bases: TGTGCCAGCAGCCATCGCGGGGGGTTCTCCTATAATTCACCCCTCCACTTT. Protein sequence: CASSHRGGFSYNSPLHF.

The table lists this clone with a few counts. This chain uses TRBV19 with TRBJ2-5, with 11 bases identical to TRBD1. V lost 6 bases and J lost 2; bases outside the gene matches: 11. The CDR3 consists of 17 residues. Germline CDR1 LNHDA, CDR2 SQIVND (reference sequence). CDR3 nucleotide sequence: TGTGCCAGTAGGGACCGCCCCGGGACAGGGGGGCAAGAGACCCAGTACTTC. Encoded protein: CASRDRPGTGGQETQYF.

V gene TRBV7-2 combines with J gene TRBJ2-3; 7 bases align to TRBD2. J was trimmed by 4 bases and V by 5 bases; bases with no gene match: 9. The CDR3 loop spans 15 amino acids. In germline, CDR1 is SGHTA, CDR2 FQGNSA. The CDR3 here is CASSPQGGPADTQYF. The CDR3 region has the DNA TGTGCCAGCAGCCCCCAGGGAGGGCCCGCAGATACGCAGTATTTT.

The V and J genes are TRBV19 and TRBJ2-3; 7 nucleotides agree with TRBD2. Germline V lookup: CDR1 LNHDA, CDR2 SQIVND (reference sequence). CDR3 size: 13 residues. V trimming: 11 bases; J trimming: 2 bases; junction bases outside the gene matches: 7. The CDR3 sequence: CASSSGPTDTQYF. CDR3 DNA sequence: TGTGCCTCCTCTAGCGGACCCACAGATACGCAGTATTTT.

The chain links TRBV7-2 to TRBJ2-2; no clear D gene. CDR1 is SGHTA and CDR2 is FQGNSA in the germline V gene. Trimming took off 4 bases at V and 3 bases at J, with 3 bases between the two ends. The CDR3 is 12 amino acids. This CDR3 is CASSSYTGELFF. The CDR3 region has the DNA TGTGCCAGCAGCTCCTACACCGGGGAGCTGTTTTTT.

V gene TRBV9 combines with J gene TRBJ2-7; no definite D call. CDR3 length: 14 amino acids. From germline, CDR1 is SGDLS and CDR2 YYNGEE. V was trimmed by 0 bases and J by 3 bases, leaving 10 bases between them. The CDR3 DNA follows: TGTGCCAGCAGCGTAGGCGGAATAGGCTACGAGCAGTACTTC. This sequence encodes CASSVGGIGYEQYF.

The J gene is TRBJ1-1, the V gene TRBV15, with D perhaps TRBD1 (6 bases). Trimming cost V 0 bases and J 2 bases, with 10 bases left between them. The CDR3 spans 15 residues. CDR1 is LNHNV and CDR2 is YYDKDF in the germline V gene (reference sequence). The CDR3 coding sequence is TGTGCCACCAGCAGAGACAGGGGCGTAAACACTGAAGCTTTCTTT. Translating it yields CATSRDRGVNTEAFF.

The chain has TRBV27 and TRBJ2-5; D is perhaps TRBD2 (5 bases). The V gene lost 2 bases and the J gene lost 5 bases, with 12 bases spanning the gap. The CDR3 runs to 14 residues. Germline lookup yields CDR1 MNHEY and CDR2 SMNVEV (reference sequence). CDR3 nucleotide sequence: TGTGCCAGCAGTTTAGGTCGGGGAAGGGAGACCCAGTACTTC. Translating it yields CASSLGRGRETQYF.

The CDR3: CAISEGQGYSNQPQHF. The CDR3 DNA is TGTGCCATCAGTGAGGGACAGGGTTATAGCAATCAGCCCCAGCATTTT. This chain links TRBV10-3 with TRBJ1-5; 8 nucleotides align to TRBD1. Per germline, CDR1 ENHRY and CDR2 SYGVKD. Trimming removed 2 bases from V and 0 bases from J; junction bases left unmatched: 3. The CDR3 sequence is 16 residues long.

This chain uses TRBV9 with TRBJ2-7; weak D call: TRBD1 (6 bases). This CDR3 spans 16 amino acids. V gave up 2 bases and J gave up 2 bases, with 17 bases separating them. The germline gives CDR1 SGDLS, CDR2 YYNGEE. For the CDR3, the DNA is TGTGCCAGCAGCGTTCGGGACACCGGTTTCCCCTACGAGCAGTACTTC. This encodes CASSVRDTGFPYEQYF.

The chain employs TRBV6-5 and TRBJ1-2; D might be TRBD1 (6 bases). The CDR3 length is 15 residues. Germline CDR1 and CDR2: MNHEY and SVGAGI. Trimming removed 5 bases at V and 8 bases at J, with 21 bases between. The CDR3 coding sequence is TGTGCCAGCAGTCTCGGCGCCGGACAGTACGGCGGCTACACCTTC. Translating it yields CASSLGAGQYGGYTF.

This clone has only a few counts. This chain connects TRBV6-6 to TRBJ1-1, with 7 bases aligning to TRBD1. V was pared by 6 bases and J by 3 bases, with 4 bases of the junction left unmatched. The CDR3 has 13 residues. CDR1 and CDR2 (germline): MNHNY, SVGAGI (reference sequence). This chain's CDR3 is CASSSGTDTEAFF. CDR3 sequence (DNA): TGTGCCAGCAGCTCCGGGACAGACACTGAAGCTTTCTTT.

The rearrangement uses TRBV29-1 and TRBJ2-3; TRBD1 matches 8 bases. This CDR3 region has 14 residues. Per germline, CDR1 SQVTM and CDR2 ANQGSEA. V was pared by 6 bases and J by 0 bases, with 5 bases of the junction left unmatched. This CDR3 reads CSVRTGSSTDTQYF. The CDR3 DNA is TGCAGCGTACGGACAGGGAGTAGCACAGATACGCAGTATTTT.

With regard to this clone: One end of the junction varies from germline; a read error may be responsible. The chain carries TRBV7-7 and TRBJ2-7; TRBD2 is a possible D gene (6 bases). The CDR3 length is 14 residues. Germline loops: CDR1 SSHAT, CDR2 FNYEAQ (reference sequence). CDR3: CASSFSTSSYEQYF. DNA of the CDR3: TGTGCTAGCAGCTTCTCGACTAGCTCCTACGAGCAGTACTTC.

The rearrangement links TRBV5-1 to TRBJ2-1; 7 bases line up with TRBD1. This CDR3 spans 17 amino acids. The V gene end was trimmed by 4 bases and the J gene end by 11 bases; junction bases not matched to a gene: 21. Germline lookup yields CDR1 SGHRS and CDR2 YFSETQ. The CDR3 region has the DNA TGCGCCAGCAGCCGGCGACAGGGCTCGACCTCGTCTTCGCAGCAGTTCTTC. Amino acids: CASSRRQGSTSSSQQFF.

This rearrangement joins TRBV4-1 to TRBJ2-1, with no clear D. Trimming removed 1 base at V and 6 bases at J, with 13 bases between. Germline V gene sequence: CDR1 MGHRA, CDR2 YSYEKL. This CDR3 is built from 15 residues. The CDR3 bases are TGCGCCAGCAGCCAAGTATCTGGGCCCTCCAATGAGCAGTTCTTC. Translation: CASSQVSGPSNEQFF.

The gene calls are TRBV2 and TRBJ1-2, with 11 bases fitting TRBD1. The CDR3 runs 15 residues. Germline CDR1 is SNHLY and CDR2 is FYNNEI. Germline trimming cut 2 bases from V and 8 bases from J; bases unmatched to any gene: 7. The CDR3 is CASSESGQGVEGYTF. The CDR3 DNA is TGTGCCAGCAGTGAATCGGGACAGGGGGTTGAGGGCTACACCTTC.

The chain employs TRBV7-9 and TRBJ1-4; no definite D call. Trimming took 5 bases from V and 12 from J, leaving 16 bases between them. Looked up from germline, CDR1 is SEHNR and CDR2 is FQNEAQ (reference sequence). There are 13 residues in the CDR3. CDR3 residues: CASSLSGWAELFF. The CDR3, as DNA: TGTGCCAGCAGCCTGAGTGGGTGGGCCGAACTGTTTTTT.

This clone showed up just once. The chain joins TRBV4-3 to TRBJ1-4; 8 bases are shared with TRBD1. The CDR3 sequence is 19 residues long. Germline loops: CDR1 LGHNA, CDR2 YSLEER. Germline trimming cut 2 bases from V and 8 bases from J; bases unmatched to any gene: 19. DNA of the CDR3: TGCGCCAGCAGCCAAAAACTCCCCTGGACAGGGTCAAGAGGGGAAAAACTGTTTTTT. Its translation: CASSQKLPWTGSRGEKLFF.

The table lists this clone with a count of one. The V call is TRBV27, the J call TRBJ1-4; 8 bases align to TRBD1. V shed 6 bases, J shed 8 bases, and the junction held 11 bases outside the gene matches. The CDR3 has 15 amino acids. Germline CDR1 MNHEY, CDR2 SMNVEV (reference sequence). The CDR3 DNA follows: TGTGCCAGCAGCCAGAGGACAGGGATTAGAGAAAAACTGTTTTTT. Encoded protein: CASSQRTGIREKLFF.

V usage is TRBV5-1 and J usage is TRBJ2-3, with 9 positions matching TRBD2. Germline CDR1 is SGHRS and CDR2 is YFSETQ. The junction had 11 bases not matched to a gene; V was cut back by 4 bases and J by 2 bases. The CDR3 runs 17 residues. The CDR3: CASSRSLAGETTDTQYF. CDR3 coding DNA: TGCGCCAGCAGCAGGTCCTTAGCGGGAGAGACCACAGATACGCAGTATTTT. The entire variable domain, with the rest obtained from reference TRBV5-1 and TRBJ2-3, is as follows: KAGVTQTPRYLIKTRGQQVTLSCSPISGHRSVSWYQQTPGQGLQFLFEYFSETQRNKGNFPGRFSGRQFSNSRSEMNVSTLELGDSALYLCASSRSLAGETTDTQYFGPGTRLTVL.

This rearrangement joins TRBV30 to TRBJ2-7; D unresolved. Germline V gene sequence: CDR1 GTSNPN, CDR2 SVGIG (reference sequence). CDR3 length: 11 residues. Trimming pared 1 base from V and 4 bases from J, leaving 5 bases between. CDR3 sequence: CAWSGQYEQYF. CDR3 DNA: TGTGCCTGGAGTGGACAATACGAGCAGTACTTC.

The V and J genes are TRBV15 and TRBJ2-2; weak D call: TRBD2 (5 bases). Trimming took 1 base from V and 5 from J, leaving 14 bases between them. The CDR3 has 16 amino acids. CDR1 is LNHNV, CDR2 YYDKDF, per germline (reference sequence). CDR3 DNA sequence: TGTGCCACCAGCAGAGCTCCCATAGGAGGAACCGGGGAGCTGTTTTTT. Translating gives CATSRAPIGGTGELFF.

The gene calls are TRBV7-2 and TRBJ1-2, with a tentative D call TRBD1 (6 bases). Deletions cut 5 bases from V and 3 bases from J, with 16 bases between. The CDR3 has 15 amino acids. CDR1 and CDR2 from the germline V gene are SGHTA and FQGNSA. This chain's CDR3 is CASSPSGGSDYGYTF. The CDR3 bases are TGTGCCAGCAGCCCTAGCGGGGGCTCGGACTATGGCTACACCTTC.

This chain links TRBV12-5 with TRBJ2-3; 7 bases fit TRBD2. Losses at the gene ends were 5 bases for V and 2 bases for J; bases not matched to a gene: 4. The V gene's germline CDR1 is LGHNT and CDR2 FRNRAP. CDR3 length: 14 amino acids. The CDR3 bases are TGTGCTAGTGGTCCAGCGGGGCCCACAGATACGCAGTATTTT. It encodes CASGPAGPTDTQYF. Combining the CDR3 with reference TRBV12-5 and TRBJ2-3 gives the whole variable domain DARVTQTPRHKVTEMGQEVTMRCQPILGHNTVFWYRQTMMQGLELLAYFRNRAPLDDSGMPKDRFSAEMPDATLATLKIQPSEPRDSAVYFCASGPAGPTDTQYFGPGTRLTVL.

The chain employs TRBV5-4 and TRBJ1-6; 10 nucleotides agree with TRBD1. This CDR3 is 16 amino acids long. V lost 3 bases to trimming and J lost 4 bases; unmatched junction nucleotides: 4. The germline V gene encodes CDR1 SGHNT and CDR2 YYREEE (reference sequence). CDR3 nucleotides: TGTGCCAGCAGCTCAGGGGACAGGGGATATAATTCACCCCTCCACTTT. Translated, it gives CASSSGDRGYNSPLHF.